These 4 T cell receptor beta chains came from one sample sequenced in a study of shared clonotypes between healthy human individuals. TCRdb's copy holds only in-frame clones and misses some; the assay was immunoSEQ multiplex PCR. Of 560,000 or so clones listed, about 95% are singletons. Naive CD8 cells were CD45RO-negative, positively selected for CCR7, excluding terminally differentiated effector memory CD45RA+ cells. Sequenced sample: naive CD8+ T cells sorted from blood. The origin of the receptors is a woman in her 30s in good health.

This chain links TRBV28 with TRBJ2-7; D ambiguous. Deletions cut 3 bases from V and 5 bases from J, with 8 bases between. Looked up from germline, CDR1 is MDHEN and CDR2 is SYDVKM. There are 12 residues in the CDR3. The CDR3 reads CASSFLNHEQYF. The CDR3, as DNA: TGTGCCAGCAGTTTCTTAAACCACGAGCAGTACTTC.

This clone was counted a few times. The chain uses TRBV20-1 and TRBJ2-7; the D is unclear. CDR1 and CDR2 (germline): DFQATT, SNEGSKA (reference sequence). Trimming removed 6 bases from V and 3 bases from J, with 6 bases in between. This CDR3 comprises 10 residues. The CDR3 nucleotides read TGCAGTGCCATGAACTACGAGCAGTACTTC. As protein: CSAMNYEQYF.

CDR3 sequence: CASSSREGPNTEAFF. The CDR3 nucleotides are TGTGCCAGTAGTTCCCGTGAGGGCCCGAACACTGAAGCTTTCTTT. The J gene is TRBJ1-1, the V gene TRBV19; D is undetermined. Germline V gene lookup returns CDR1 LNHDA and CDR2 SQIVND (reference sequence). Between the trimmed V and J ends, which lost 5 bases and 1 base, there was a span of 14 bases. The CDR3 loop spans 15 amino acids.

The J gene is TRBJ2-5, the V gene TRBV27, with 16 nucleotides matching TRBD2. TRBJ2-7 matches the DNA end more closely, so the J call is doubtful. There are 16 residues in the CDR3. Per the germline V gene, CDR1 is MNHEY and CDR2 is SMNVEV (reference sequence). The CDR3 nucleotides are TGTGCCAGCAGTCCCCCGGGACTAGCGGGAGGGTACGAGCAGTACTTC. Translating it yields CASSPPGLAGGYEQYF.